The present TCR beta chain was sequenced within a study of technical replicates of blood from a few donors. Generated by immunoSEQ multiplex PCR, the TCRdb table keeps only in-frame clones and is missing some. The sample records some 85,000 clones, around 94% being singletons. The J segment lost 3 bases and the V segment lost 2 bases, leaving 5 bases of the junction unmatched. Germline CDR1 reads LNHNV; CDR2 reads YYDKDF (reference sequence). The CDR3 runs to 17 residues. The sequencing input was T cells isolated from PBMCs. The V gene is TRBV15, the J gene TRBJ2-4; 12 bases fit TRBD1. This TCR was recovered from a human donor in good health. The CDR3, as DNA: TGTGCCACCAGCAGACTTGGGACAGGGGGCGGCAAAAACATTCAGTACTTC. It is translated as CATSRLGTGGGKNIQYF. Full variable domain (rest looked up from reference TRBV15 and TRBJ2-4): DAMVIQNPRYQVTQFGKPVTLSCSQTLNHNVMYWYQQKSSQAPKLLFHYYDKDFNNEADTPDNFQSRRPNTSFCFLDIRSPGLGDTAMYLCATSRLGTGGGKNIQYFGAGTRLSVL.